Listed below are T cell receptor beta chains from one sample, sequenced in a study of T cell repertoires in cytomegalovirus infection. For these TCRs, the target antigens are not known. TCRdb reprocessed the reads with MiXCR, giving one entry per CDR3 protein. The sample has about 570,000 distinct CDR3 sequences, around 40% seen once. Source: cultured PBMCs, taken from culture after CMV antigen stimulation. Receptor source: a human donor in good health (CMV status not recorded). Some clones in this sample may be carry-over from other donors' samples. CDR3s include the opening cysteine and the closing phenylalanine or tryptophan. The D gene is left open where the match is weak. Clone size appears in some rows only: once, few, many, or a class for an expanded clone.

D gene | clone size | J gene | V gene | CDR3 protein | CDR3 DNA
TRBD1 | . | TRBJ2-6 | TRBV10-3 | CAISEAGGASGANVLTF | TGTGCCATCAGTGAGGCAGGGGGCGCTTCGGGGGCCAACGTCCTGACTTTC
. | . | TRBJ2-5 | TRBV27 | CASSLGVSQETQYF | TGTGCCAGCAGTTTAGGTGTCAGCCAAGAGACCCAGTACTTC
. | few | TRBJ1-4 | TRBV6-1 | CASSEDSTNEKLFF | TGTGCCAGCAGTGAAGATTCAACTAATGAAAAACTGTTTTTT
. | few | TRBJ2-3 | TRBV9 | CASSVSVLATDTQYF | TGTGCCAGCAGCGTAAGTGTACTAGCAACTGATACGCAGTATTTT
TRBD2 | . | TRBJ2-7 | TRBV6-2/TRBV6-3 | CATYLGQRGEQYF | TGTGCCACCTATTTAGGGCAGCGGGGCGAGCAGTACTTC
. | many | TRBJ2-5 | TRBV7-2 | CASSPQETQYF | TGTGCCAGCAGCCCTCAAGAGACCCAGTACTTC
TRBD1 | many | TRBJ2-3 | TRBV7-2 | CASTPGDAGGPQYF | TGTGCCAGCACTCCTGGAGATGCAGGGGGACCGCAGTATTTT
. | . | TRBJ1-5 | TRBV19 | CASSGRDTSRPQHF | TGTGCCAGTAGTGGCCGGGACACCTCTCGGCCCCAGCATTTT
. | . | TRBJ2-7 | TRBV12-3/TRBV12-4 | CASSFSQTADEQYF | TGTGCCAGCAGTTTCTCACAAACAGCGGACGAGCAGTACTTC
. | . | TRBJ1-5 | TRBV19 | CASSRDGSNQPQHF | TGTGCCAGCAGCCGGGACGGAAGCAATCAGCCCCAGCATTTT
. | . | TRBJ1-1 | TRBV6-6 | CASRPGGAEAFF | TGTGCCAGCAGACCGGGGGGCGCTGAAGCTTTCTTT
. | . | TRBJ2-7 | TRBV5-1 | CASSSTTGSYEQYF | TGCGCCAGCAGCTCCACGACAGGATCCTACGAGCAGTACTTC
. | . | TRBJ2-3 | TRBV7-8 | CASSLVGGGWDTDTQYF | TGTGCCAGCAGCTTAGTGGGGGGAGGATGGGACACAGATACGCAGTATTTT
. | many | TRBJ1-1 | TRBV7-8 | CASSLGGAERAFF | TGTGCCAGCAGCTTAGGAGGGGCGGAAAGGGCTTTCTTT
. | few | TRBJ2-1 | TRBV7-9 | CASSLVESQQFF | TGTGCCAGCAGCTTAGTAGAGTCGCAGCAGTTCTTC
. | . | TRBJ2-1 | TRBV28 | CASSGGRRDEQFF | TGTGCCAGCAGTGGGGGGAGGAGGGATGAGCAGTTCTTC
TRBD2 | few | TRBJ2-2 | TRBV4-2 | CASSPYSGGGFGPGELFF | TGTGCCAGCAGCCCATATAGCGGGGGAGGTTTTGGGCCCGGGGAGCTGTTTTTT
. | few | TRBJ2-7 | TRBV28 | CASSPRGWDGTYEQYF | TGTGCCAGCAGCCCGCGGGGATGGGACGGCACCTACGAGCAGTACTTC
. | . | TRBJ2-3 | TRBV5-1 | CASRRGGIADTQYF | TGCGCCAGCAGAAGGGGGGGGATCGCAGATACGCAGTATTTT
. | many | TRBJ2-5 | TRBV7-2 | CASSRSSAQETQYF | TGTGCCAGCAGTCGTAGTTCGGCGCAAGAGACCCAGTACTTC
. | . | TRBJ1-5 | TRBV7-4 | CASSLVGTGLYQPQHF | TGTGCCAGCAGCTTAGTGGGAACCGGGCTCTATCAGCCCCAGCATTTT
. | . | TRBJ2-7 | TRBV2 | CASLAGSSYEQYF | TGTGCCAGCTTGGCGGGCTCCTCCTACGAGCAGTACTTC